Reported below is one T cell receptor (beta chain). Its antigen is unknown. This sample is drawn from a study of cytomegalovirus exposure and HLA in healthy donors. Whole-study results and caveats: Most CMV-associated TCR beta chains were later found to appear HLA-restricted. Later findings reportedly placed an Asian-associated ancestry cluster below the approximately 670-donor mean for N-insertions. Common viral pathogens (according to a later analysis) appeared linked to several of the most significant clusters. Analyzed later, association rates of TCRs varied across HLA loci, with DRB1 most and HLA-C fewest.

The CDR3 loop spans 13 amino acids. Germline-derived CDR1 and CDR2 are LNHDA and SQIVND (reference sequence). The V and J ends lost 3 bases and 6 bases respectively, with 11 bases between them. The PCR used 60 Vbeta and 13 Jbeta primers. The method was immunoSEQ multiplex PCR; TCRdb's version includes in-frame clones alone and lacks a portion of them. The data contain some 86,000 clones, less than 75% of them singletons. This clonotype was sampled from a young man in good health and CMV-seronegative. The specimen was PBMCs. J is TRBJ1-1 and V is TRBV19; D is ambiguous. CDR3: CASSISERAEAFF. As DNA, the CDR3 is TGTGCCAGTAGTATCAGCGAGCGAGCTGAAGCTTTCTTT.